The entry below describes one TCR beta chain. Its cognate antigen is unknown. This sample stems from a study of neoadjuvant nivolumab and ipilimumab in lung cancer. The junction had 9 bases not matched to a gene; V was cut back by 2 bases and J by 6 bases. This CDR3 is 16 amino acids long. Germline CDR1 and CDR2: KGHSH and LQKENI. Data came from immunoSEQ multiplex PCR; TCRdb stores just in-frame clones and leaves some out. The sample shows some 29,000 clones, about 83% of them seen only once. Study-wide points: Blood richness before therapy tracked richness in tumors resected after neoadjuvant therapy.

The chain combines TRBV18 with TRBJ2-3; 9 positions agree with TRBD2. Sequencing used tumor tissue, obtained after neoadjuvant nivolumab, alone or with ipilimumab, at or shortly before surgery. The sequence was obtained from an adult with non-small cell lung cancer. The CDR3 protein is CASSPEASGATDTQYF. The CDR3 coding sequence is TGTGCCAGCTCACCAGAGGCTAGCGGGGCCACGGATACGCAGTATTTT.